This paragraph covers one T cell receptor beta chain sequence. TCRdb keeps only in-frame clones here, not all; method: immunoSEQ multiplex PCR. Of 65,000 to 75,000 clones listed, about nine tenths are singletons. CDR1 is LGHNA and CDR2 is YSLEER in the germline V gene. CDR3 length: 15 amino acids. Trimming took 2 bases from V and 4 from J, leaving 12 bases between them. The sample comes from a study of OX40 agonist ivuxolimab in advanced cancers. Study-wide background: Ivuxolimab was administered intravenously to patients at 0.01 to 10 mg/kg every 2 weeks.

This receptor was obtained from an adult with an advanced solid tumor such as melanoma, head and neck, liver or kidney cancer. This specimen consisted of CD4+ or CD8+ T cells sorted from blood, obtained in a trial of the OX40 agonist ivuxolimab. The chain recombines TRBV4-3 with TRBJ1-3; D is unclear. CDR3 protein: CASSQSSGSGNTIYF. CDR3 bases: TGCGCCAGCAGCCAATCCTCTGGGTCAGGAAACACCATATATTTT.